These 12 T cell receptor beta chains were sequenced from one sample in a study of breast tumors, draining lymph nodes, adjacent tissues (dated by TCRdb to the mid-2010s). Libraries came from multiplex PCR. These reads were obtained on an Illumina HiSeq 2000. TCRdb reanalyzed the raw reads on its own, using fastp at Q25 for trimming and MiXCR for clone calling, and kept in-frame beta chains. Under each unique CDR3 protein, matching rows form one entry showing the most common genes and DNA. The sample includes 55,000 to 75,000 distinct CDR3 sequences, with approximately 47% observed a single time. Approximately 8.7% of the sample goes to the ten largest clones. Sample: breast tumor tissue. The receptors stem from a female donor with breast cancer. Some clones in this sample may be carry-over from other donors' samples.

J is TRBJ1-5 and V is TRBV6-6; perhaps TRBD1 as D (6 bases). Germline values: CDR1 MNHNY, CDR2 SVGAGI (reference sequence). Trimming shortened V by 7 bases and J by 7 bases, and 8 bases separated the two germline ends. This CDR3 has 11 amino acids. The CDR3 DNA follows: TGTGCCAGCAAGAGGGGGCAGCCCCAGCATTTT. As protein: CASKRGQPQHF.

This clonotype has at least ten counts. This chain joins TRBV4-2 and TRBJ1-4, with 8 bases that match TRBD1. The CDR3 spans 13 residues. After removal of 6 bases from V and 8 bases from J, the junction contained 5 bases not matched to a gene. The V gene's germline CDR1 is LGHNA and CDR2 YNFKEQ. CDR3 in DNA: TGTGCCAGCAGGACCCGGACAGGGGAAAAACTGTTTTTT. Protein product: CASRTRTGEKLFF.

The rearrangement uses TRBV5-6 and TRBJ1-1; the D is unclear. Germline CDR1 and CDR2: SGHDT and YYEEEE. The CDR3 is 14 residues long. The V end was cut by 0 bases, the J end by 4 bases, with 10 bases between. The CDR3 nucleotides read TGTGCCAGCAGCTTGGGGGCGCGGGGCACTGAAGCTTTCTTT. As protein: CASSLGARGTEAFF.

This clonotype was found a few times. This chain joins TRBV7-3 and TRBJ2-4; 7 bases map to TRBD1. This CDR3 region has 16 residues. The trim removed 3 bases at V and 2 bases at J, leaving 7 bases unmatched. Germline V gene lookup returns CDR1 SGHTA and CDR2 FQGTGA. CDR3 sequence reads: CASSFNKTGTKNIQYF. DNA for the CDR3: TGTGCCAGCAGCTTCAATAAGACAGGGACCAAAAACATTCAGTACTTC. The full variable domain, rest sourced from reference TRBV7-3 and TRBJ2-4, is GAGVSQTPSNKVTEKGKYVELRCDPISGHTALYWYRQSLGQGPEFLIYFQGTGAADDSGLPNDRFFAVRPEGSVSTLKIQRTERGDSAVYLCASSFNKTGTKNIQYFGAGTRLSVL.

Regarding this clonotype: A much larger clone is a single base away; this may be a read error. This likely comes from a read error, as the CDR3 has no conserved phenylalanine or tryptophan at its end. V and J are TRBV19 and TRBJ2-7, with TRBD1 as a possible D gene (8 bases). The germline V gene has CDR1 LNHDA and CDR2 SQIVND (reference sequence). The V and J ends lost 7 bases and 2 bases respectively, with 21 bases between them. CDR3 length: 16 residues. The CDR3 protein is CASTIGGGQVPYEQYS. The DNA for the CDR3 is TGTGCCAGTACCATAGGGGGGGGACAGGTCCCCTACGAGCAGTACTCC.

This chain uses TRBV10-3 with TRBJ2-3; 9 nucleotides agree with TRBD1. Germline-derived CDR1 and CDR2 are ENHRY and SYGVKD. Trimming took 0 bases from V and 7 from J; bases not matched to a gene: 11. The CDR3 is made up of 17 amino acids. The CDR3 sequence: CAISESNSGTGPNTQYF. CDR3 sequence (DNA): TGTGCCATCAGTGAGTCGAACTCGGGGACAGGGCCCAATACGCAGTATTTT.

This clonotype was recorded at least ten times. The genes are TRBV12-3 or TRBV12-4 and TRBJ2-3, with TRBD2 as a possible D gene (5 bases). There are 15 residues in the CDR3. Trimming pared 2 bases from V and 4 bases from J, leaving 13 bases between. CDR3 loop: CASSLRGTGPDTQYF. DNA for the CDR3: TGTGCCAGCAGTTTACGGGGAACTGGCCCAGATACGCAGTATTTT.

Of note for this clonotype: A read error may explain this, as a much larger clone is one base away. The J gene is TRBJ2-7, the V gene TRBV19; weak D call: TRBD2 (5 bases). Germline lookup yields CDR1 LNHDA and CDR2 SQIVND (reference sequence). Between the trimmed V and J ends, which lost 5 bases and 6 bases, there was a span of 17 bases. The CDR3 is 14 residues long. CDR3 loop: CASSAGVFGCEQYF. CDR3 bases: TGTGCCAGTAGTGCGGGCGTTTTTGGGTGCGAGCAGTACTTC.

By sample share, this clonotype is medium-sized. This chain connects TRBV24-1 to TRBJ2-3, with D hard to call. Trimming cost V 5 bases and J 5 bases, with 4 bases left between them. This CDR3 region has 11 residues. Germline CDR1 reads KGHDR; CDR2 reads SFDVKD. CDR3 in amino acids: CATSAGDTQYF. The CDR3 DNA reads TGTGCCACCAGTGCTGGAGATACGCAGTATTTT.

CDR3 protein: CSARKLRLAGGPRGYEQYF. CDR3 nucleotide sequence: TGCAGTGCTAGAAAGCTCCGACTAGCGGGAGGGCCGAGGGGGTACGAGCAGTACTTC. The chain uses TRBV20-1 and TRBJ2-7; TRBD2 agrees at 14 bases. The CDR3 runs to 19 residues. CDR1 is DFQATT, CDR2 SNEGSKA, per germline (reference sequence). The ends lost 2 bases at V and 4 bases at J; junction bases unmatched: 16.

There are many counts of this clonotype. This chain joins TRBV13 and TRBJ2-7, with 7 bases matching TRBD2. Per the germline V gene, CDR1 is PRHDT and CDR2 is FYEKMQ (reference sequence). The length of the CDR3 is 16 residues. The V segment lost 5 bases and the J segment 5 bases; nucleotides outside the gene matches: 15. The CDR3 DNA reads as TGTGCCAGCAGCCCCCGCCGGGCGTGGGAGGGCGACGAGCAGTACTTC. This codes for CASSPRRAWEGDEQYF.

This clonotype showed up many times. The CDR3 protein is CAGMDRVYEQYF. CDR3 nucleotides: TGTGCCGGGATGGACAGAGTCTACGAGCAGTACTTC. The genes are TRBV30 and TRBJ2-7; perhaps TRBD1 as D (6 bases). Trimming took 8 bases from V and 3 from J, leaving 14 bases between them. Germline CDR1 GTSNPN, CDR2 SVGIG (reference sequence). The CDR3 totals 12 residues.